Shown below are 5 T cell receptor beta chains from a single sample sequenced in a study of T cells in localized non-small cell lung cancer. TCRdb keeps only in-frame clones here, not all; method: immunoSEQ multiplex PCR. The sample lists tens of thousands of clones, roughly 90% occurring once. The sample here was peripheral blood, taken before any cancer treatment. The receptors originated from a man between 40 and 69 years old with stage I squamous cell lung carcinoma.

CDR3 amino acids: CASRPTSGRNSYEQYF. The DNA of the CDR3 is TGTGCCAGTAGACCGACTAGCGGGAGGAACTCCTACGAGCAGTACTTC. The chain links TRBV19 to TRBJ2-7; 13 bases agree with TRBD2. CDR3 length equals 16 residues. The germline CDR1 and CDR2 sequences are LNHDA and SQIVND (reference sequence). The V segment lost 6 bases and the J segment 0 bases; nucleotides outside the gene matches: 5.

The chain is built from TRBV19 and TRBJ2-7; 11 nucleotides line up with TRBD2. The trim removed 6 bases at V and 7 bases at J, leaving 20 bases unmatched. This CDR3 has 18 residues. The germline gives CDR1 LNHDA, CDR2 SQIVND (reference sequence). CDR3 sequence reads: CASSLRMASGRLAGEQYF. DNA for the CDR3: TGTGCCAGTAGCCTCCGGATGGCTAGCGGGAGGCTAGCAGGGGAGCAGTACTTC.

V and J are TRBV27 and TRBJ2-1; unclear D gene. The CDR3 covers 17 residues. Germline lookup yields CDR1 MNHEY and CDR2 SMNVEV (reference sequence). V was trimmed by 5 bases and J by 0 bases, leaving 17 bases between them. The CDR3 DNA is TGTGCCAGCAGTCTTAACCTTGCATCTCACTCCTACAATGAGCAGTTCTTC. This gives the protein CASSLNLASHSYNEQFF.

The genes are TRBV9 and TRBJ2-7; 9 bases align to TRBD2. Trimming removed 0 bases from V and 3 bases from J; junction bases left unmatched: 7. Germline assignment: CDR1 SGDLS and CDR2 YYNGEE. The CDR3 runs to 16 residues. The CDR3 sequence is CASSVDPAGGYYEQYF. The CDR3 bases are TGTGCCAGCAGCGTAGATCCAGCGGGAGGCTACTACGAGCAGTACTTC.

CDR3 sequence reads: CASSLSGFMHEQYF. CDR3 sequence (DNA): TGTGCCAGCAGCTTATCCGGGTTTATGCACGAGCAGTACTTC. The J gene is TRBJ2-7, the V gene TRBV11-3; no definite D call. The CDR3 extends over 14 amino acids. V shed 2 bases and J shed 5 bases, with 13 bases lying between them. Germline CDR1 and CDR2: SGHNT and YENEEA.